This T cell receptor (beta chain) was obtained from a study of cytomegalovirus exposure and HLA in healthy donors. The CDR3 covers 15 residues. The V end lost 7 bases, the J end lost 7 bases, and 21 bases lay between the germline ends. Per the germline V gene, CDR1 is SGHRS and CDR2 is YFSETQ. Primers for the PCR totalled 60 Vbeta and 13 Jbeta. Profiling relied on immunoSEQ multiplex PCR, and the TCRdb table lists in-frame clones only, not all of them. Among just under 95,000 clones listed, approximately 84% were seen once. The material sequenced was PBMCs. The sequence derives from a woman aged 18-29 years in good health and CMV-seropositive. The chain has TRBV5-1 and TRBJ2-1; D is uncertain. DNA for the CDR3: TGCGCCAGCTCAACCGAGACTTGGGTCGGGAATGAGCAGTTCTTC. Its protein product is CASSTETWVGNEQFF.